The clone carrying this T cell receptor beta chain came up many times. Its antigen is currently unknown. The CDR3 is 12 amino acids. Deletions cut 4 bases from V and 5 bases from J, with 8 bases between. The germline CDR1 and CDR2 sequences are SEHNR and FQNEAQ (reference sequence). The sample is drawn from a study of identical twins. Findings and caveats of the study: The abundant beta clonotypes from cord blood had fewer insertions, and memory repertoires had none of this.

A universal primer binding site was introduced by template switching. The final cDNA contained unique molecular identifiers. Each CDR3 protein is one row after TCRdb ran MiXCR on the 5' RACE reads. The table shows 520,000 or so distinct CDR3 sequences, with approximately 22% occurring only once. Everyone who donated was a healthy Caucasian. The sample also formed part of further work on T cells expressing NK-cell markers.

Sequenced sample: CD4+ T cells sorted from blood. V usage is TRBV7-9 and J usage is TRBJ1-2, with D possibly being TRBD1 (5 bases). This clonotype was obtained from a woman aged 18-30 years in good health. This CDR3 reads CASSSPGYGYTF. As DNA, the CDR3 is TGTGCCAGCAGCTCCCCAGGGTATGGCTACACCTTC.